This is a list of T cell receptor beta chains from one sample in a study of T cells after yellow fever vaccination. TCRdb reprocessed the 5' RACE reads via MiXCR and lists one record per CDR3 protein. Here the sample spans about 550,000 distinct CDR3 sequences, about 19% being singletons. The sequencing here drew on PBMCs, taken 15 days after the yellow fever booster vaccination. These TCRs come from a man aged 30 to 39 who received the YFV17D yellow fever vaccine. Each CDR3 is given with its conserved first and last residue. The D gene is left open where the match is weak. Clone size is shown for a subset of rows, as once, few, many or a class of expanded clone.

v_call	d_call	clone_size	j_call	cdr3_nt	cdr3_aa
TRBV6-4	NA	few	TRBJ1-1	TGTGCCAGCAGTGACTACTCCCGGGAAGCTTTCTTT	CASSDYSREAFF
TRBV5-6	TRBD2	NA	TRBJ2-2	TGTGCCAGCAGCTTGAGGATGGGACTAGCGGGAGCAAGGACCGGGGAGCTGTTTTTT	CASSLRMGLAGARTGELFF
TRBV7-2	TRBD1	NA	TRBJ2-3	TGTGCCAGCAGCCCCGGACAGGGGGCTTACACAGATACGCAGTATTTT	CASSPGQGAYTDTQYF
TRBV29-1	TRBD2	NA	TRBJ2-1	TGCAGCGTAGATAGCGGGGGTGAGCAGTTCTTC	CSVDSGGEQFF
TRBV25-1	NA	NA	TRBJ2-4	TGTGCCAGCAGTTATCAGGGCGCGGAGTACTTC	CASSYQGAEYF
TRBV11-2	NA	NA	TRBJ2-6	TGTGCCAGCAGCAGAACAGGGTTTGGGGCCAACGTCCTGACTTTC	CASSRTGFGANVLTF
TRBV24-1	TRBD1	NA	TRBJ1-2	TGTGCCACCAGTGATACACAGGGGGCGGCGAGCTATGGCTACACCTTC	CATSDTQGAASYGYTF
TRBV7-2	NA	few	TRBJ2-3	TGTGCCAGCAGCTTAGCGCAACGCACAGATACGCAGTATTTT	CASSLAQRTDTQYF
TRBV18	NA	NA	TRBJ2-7	TGTGCCAGCTCACCAATGACAGGCTCCTACGAGCAGTACTTC	CASSPMTGSYEQYF
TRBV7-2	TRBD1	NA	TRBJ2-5	TGTGCCAGCAGCTTAGTGCTGGCAGGGGGCTTAGAGACCCAGTACTTC	CASSLVLAGGLETQYF
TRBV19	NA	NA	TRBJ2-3	TGTGCCTCAAACTTGGTGGGTGGCGGAGATACGCAGTATTTT	CASNLVGGGDTQYF
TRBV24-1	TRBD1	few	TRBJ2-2	TGTGCCACCAGTGATTTTGAGACAGGGGACACCGGGGAGCTGTTTTTT	CATSDFETGDTGELFF
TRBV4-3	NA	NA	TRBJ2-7	TGCGCCAGCAGCCAAGTTGAACAGGGCCCCGAGCAGTACTTC	CASSQVEQGPEQYF
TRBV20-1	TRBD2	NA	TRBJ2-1	TGCAGCGGGACTAGCGGGAGTACTTATGAGCAGTTCTTC	CSGTSGSTYEQFF
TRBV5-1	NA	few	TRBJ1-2	TGCGCCAGCAGCTTGGGTCGCAGTTCCGATGGCTACACCTTC	CASSLGRSSDGYTF
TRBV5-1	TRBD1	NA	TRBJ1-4	TGCGCCAGCAGCTCCGGACAGGATGAAAAACTGTTTTTT	CASSSGQDEKLFF
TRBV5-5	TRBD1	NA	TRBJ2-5	TGTGCCAGCAGCTTGGGGACAGGGGGCATAGTCCAAGAGACCCAGTACTTC	CASSLGTGGIVQETQYF
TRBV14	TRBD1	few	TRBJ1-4	TGTGCCAGCAGCCAAGATCTTGGGACAGGGGCAACTAATGAAAAACTGTTTTTT	CASSQDLGTGATNEKLFF
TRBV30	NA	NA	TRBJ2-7	TGTGCCTGGAGTGCCCTAGTCGAGCAGTACTTC	CAWSALVEQYF
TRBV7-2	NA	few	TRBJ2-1	TGTGCCAGCACTCTAAGCACGGTAAATGAGCAGTTCTTC	CASTLSTVNEQFF
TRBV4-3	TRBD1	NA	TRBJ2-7	TGCGCCAGCAGCCAAGCCCTCGGGACAGTAGGTTACGAGCAGTACTTC	CASSQALGTVGYEQYF
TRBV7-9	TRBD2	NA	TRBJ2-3	TGTGCCAGCAGCTGGGTGACTAGCGGGAAAAGCACAGATACGCAGTATTTT	CASSWVTSGKSTDTQYF
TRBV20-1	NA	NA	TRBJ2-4	TGCAGTGCTGGCCACGGGGTTCTGGAAAACATTCAGTACTTC	CSAGHGVLENIQYF
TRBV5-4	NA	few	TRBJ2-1	TGTGCCAGCCACAGGCGGGTCGCGGGGCGCTTAGGTGAGCAGTTCTTC	CASHRRVAGRLGEQFF
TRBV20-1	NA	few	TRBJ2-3	TGCAGTGCTAGATCCGGGGTAAACTTGGATACGCAGTATTTT	CSARSGVNLDTQYF
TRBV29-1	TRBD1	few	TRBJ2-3	TGCAGCGTTGCCCAGGGGGCTTGGACAGATACGCAGTATTTT	CSVAQGAWTDTQYF
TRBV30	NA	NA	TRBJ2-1	TGTGCCTGGAAGGTGGCAGTCGAATGTTTTTTC	CAWKVAVECFF